This TCR beta chain was captured in a study of CD8+CD57+ T cells in acquired aplastic anemia. This CDR3 is built from 14 residues. The V end lost 4 bases, the J end lost 9 bases, and 13 bases lay between the germline ends. Patients picked for sequencing had shown CD8+CD57+ cell expansion detected by flow cytometry. Genomic DNA provided the template from which TCR beta VDJ and CDR3 profiles were obtained. TCRdb re-analysed the reads in MiXCR, keeping a single row per CDR3 protein. The table has 310,000 or so distinct CDR3 sequences, 56% seen once. Source material: sorted CD4+, CD8+, or CD8+CD57+ T cells (not recorded which) from PBMCs. The source of this sequence is a human donor with aplastic anemia. This chain connects TRBV12-3 or TRBV12-4 to TRBJ1-6; the D gene is possibly TRBD1 (5 bases). This chain's CDR3 is CASSSGGGGSPLHF. The CDR3 region has the DNA TGTGCCAGCAGTTCGGGGGGAGGAGGTTCACCCCTCCACTTT.